The 22 T cell receptor beta chains in this list originate from one sample, sequenced in a study of cytomegalovirus exposure and HLA in healthy donors. The PCR made use of 60 Vbeta and 13 Jbeta primers. Assay: immunoSEQ multiplex PCR; the TCRdb copy retains only in-frame clones and omits some. The sample contains 110,000 to 150,000 clones, approximately 84% of which appear only once. Sequencing was done on a sample of PBMCs. The receptors were gathered from a woman in her fifties or sixties in good health and CMV-seropositive.

In its sample, this clone was seen a few times. The chain couples TRBV7-9 to TRBJ2-7, with D tentatively TRBD1 (6 bases). CDR1 SEHNR and CDR2 FQNEAQ come from the germline V gene (reference sequence). V was cut by 1 base and J by 0 bases, with 10 bases left in between. This CDR3 is 15 amino acids long. The CDR3 here is CASSLVPDSSYEQYF. CDR3 bases: TGTGCCAGCAGCTTAGTCCCGGACAGCTCCTACGAGCAGTACTTC.

To note about this clone: The junction departs from germline at one end; a sequencing error may be responsible. The CDR3 spells CASSSTAGGSEQFF. Here the CDR3 DNA reads TGTGCTAGCAGCTCAACCGCGGGAGGGAGTGAGCAGTTCTTC. This chain joins TRBV7-7 and TRBJ2-1; 9 bases map to TRBD2. CDR1 and CDR2 (germline): SSHAT, FNYEAQ (reference sequence). The CDR3 sequence is 14 residues long.

This clone was seen only once. The gene calls are TRBV27 and TRBJ2-4, with D possibly being TRBD1 or TRBD2 (7 bases each). Deletions cut 10 bases from V and 8 bases from J, with 18 bases between. The CDR3 runs 13 residues. Per the germline V gene, CDR1 is MNHEY and CDR2 is SMNVEV (reference sequence). The chain's CDR3 is CATRGGVPDIQYF. The CDR3 DNA is TGTGCCACCAGGGGGGGTGTCCCCGACATTCAGTACTTC.

The gene calls are TRBV5-4 and TRBJ2-7; D is possibly TRBD2 (6 bases). This CDR3 spans 13 amino acids. Germline V gene sequence: CDR1 SGHNT, CDR2 YYREEE (reference sequence). Trimming pared 2 bases from V and 2 bases from J, leaving 8 bases between. Written as DNA, the CDR3 is TGTGCCAGCAGCTTCTGGGGGGCCTACGAGCAGTACTTC. The encoded protein is CASSFWGAYEQYF.

The chain couples TRBV5-1 to TRBJ2-1; 13 bases map to TRBD2. The V segment lost 1 base and the J segment 7 bases; nucleotides outside the gene matches: 8. CDR3 length: 17 residues. From germline, CDR1 is SGHRS and CDR2 YFSETQ. The CDR3 DNA follows: TGCGCCAGCAGCTTGTCGACCGGGACTAGCGGGACGAATGAGCAGTTCTTC. Protein: CASSLSTGTSGTNEQFF.

Written as DNA, the CDR3 is TGTGCCAGCAGTTACGGACTAGCGGGACGGGAGACCCAGTACTTC. The encoded protein is CASSYGLAGRETQYF. The chain recombines TRBV6-6 with TRBJ2-5, with 12 bases matching TRBD2. The germline V gene encodes CDR1 MNHNY and CDR2 SVGAGI (reference sequence). The CDR3 is 15 residues long. V dropped 2 bases and J dropped 5; count of bases not matched to a gene: 3.

The chain employs TRBV4-1 and TRBJ1-4, with D maybe TRBD1 (5 bases). Germline-derived CDR1 and CDR2 are MGHRA and YSYEKL. The CDR3 runs to 19 residues. Trimming removed 3 bases from V and 1 base from J, with 21 bases in between. CDR3 amino acids: CASSHFKVAGGGTNEKLFF. CDR3 sequence (DNA): TGCGCCAGCAGCCATTTCAAGGTTGCCGGGGGAGGAACTAATGAAAAACTGTTTTTT.

This rearrangement joins TRBV29-1 to TRBJ2-2; a weak D match, TRBD1 (6 bases). This CDR3 region has 13 residues. Looked up from germline, CDR1 is SQVTM and CDR2 is ANQGSEA. The ends were cut back, 4 bases at V and 6 bases at J, with 12 bases in the middle. The CDR3 loop is CSVVVGGPGELFF. The CDR3 DNA follows: TGCAGCGTTGTGGTTGGGGGCCCCGGGGAGCTGTTTTTT.

This clone was detected a few times. V gene TRBV6-6 combines with J gene TRBJ2-7, with 14 bases lining up with TRBD2. The germline V gene encodes CDR1 MNHNY and CDR2 SVGAGI (reference sequence). The CDR3 spans 15 residues. V was pared by 5 bases and J by 5 bases, with 5 bases of the junction left unmatched. The CDR3 sequence is CASSRPGLAGDEQYF. In DNA, the CDR3 is TGTGCCAGCAGTCGCCCGGGACTAGCGGGAGACGAGCAGTACTTC.

The V gene is TRBV7-6, the J gene TRBJ2-5; D may be TRBD2 (6 bases). This CDR3 has 16 amino acids. V lost 1 base and J lost 4, with 16 bases in between. Germline lookup yields CDR1 SGHVS and CDR2 FNYEAQ. This chain's CDR3 is CASSLEFWGERETQYF. As DNA, the CDR3 is TGTGCCAGCAGCTTAGAGTTCTGGGGGGAGCGAGAGACCCAGTACTTC.

As for this clone: An end of the junction differs from the germline gene, which may be a read error. The chain couples TRBV7-7 to TRBJ2-3, with D possibly TRBD2 on 5 matching bases. The germline CDR1 and CDR2 sequences are SSHAT and FNYEAQ (reference sequence). This CDR3 contains 16 residues. CDR3 protein: CASSPWSGASTDTQYF. DNA of the CDR3: TGTGCTAGCAGCCCCTGGAGCGGAGCTAGCACAGATACGCAGTATTTT.

The chain uses TRBV30 and TRBJ2-5, with D possibly TRBD2 on 6 matching bases. Trimming left V 7 bases short and J 2 bases short, with 8 bases between. Per germline, CDR1 GTSNPN and CDR2 SVGIG (reference sequence). The CDR3 is 11 residues long. The CDR3 bases are TGTGCCTTAGCGGTTCAAGAGACCCAGTACTTC. Translating gives CALAVQETQYF.

The rearrangement uses TRBV5-6 and TRBJ2-7; D is perhaps TRBD1 (6 bases). The CDR3 loop spans 13 amino acids. V lost 4 bases and J lost 3, with 11 bases in between. Germline-derived CDR1 and CDR2 are SGHDT and YYEEEE. CDR3 sequence (DNA): TGTGCCAGCAGCGCTGGACAGAACTACGAGCAGTACTTC. It translates to CASSAGQNYEQYF.

V is TRBV4-1 and J is TRBJ2-3, with D possibly TRBD2 on 7 matching bases. Germline V gene sequence: CDR1 MGHRA, CDR2 YSYEKL. V lost 0 bases and J lost 2, with 15 bases in between. The CDR3 runs to 17 residues. The CDR3 is CASSQEGGLGPTDTQYF. CDR3 bases: TGCGCCAGCAGCCAAGAGGGGGGGCTTGGGCCCACAGATACGCAGTATTTT.

This clone was recorded a few times. The chain links TRBV6-5 to TRBJ2-7; 11 bases line up with TRBD2. The germline V gene has CDR1 MNHEY and CDR2 SVGAGI. V was clipped by 1 base and J by 4 bases; unmatched bases: 3. The CDR3 is 15 amino acids. This CDR3 is CASSYWLAGGYEQYF. The CDR3 DNA reads TGTGCCAGCAGTTACTGGCTAGCGGGAGGATACGAGCAGTACTTC.

This clone was observed a single time. J is TRBJ2-3 and V is TRBV19; a possible D gene is TRBD1 (5 bases). This CDR3 comprises 13 residues. Germline V gives CDR1 LNHDA, CDR2 SQIVND (reference sequence). Trimming took 5 bases from V and 3 from J, leaving 9 bases between them. The chain's CDR3 is CASSRQGTDTQYF. The CDR3, as DNA: TGTGCCAGTAGTCGCCAGGGAACAGATACGCAGTATTTT.

The V gene is TRBV7-4, the J gene TRBJ2-7; 8 bases align to TRBD2. The germline V gene encodes CDR1 SGHVT and CDR2 SQSDAQ. The CDR3 extends over 18 amino acids. V trimming: 6 bases; J trimming: 3 bases; junction bases outside the gene matches: 19. CDR3 sequence: CASSSSLAGGFVCYEQYF. In DNA form, the CDR3 reads TGTGCCAGCAGTTCCTCTCTAGCGGGTGGGTTCGTGTGCTACGAGCAGTACTTC.

V and J are TRBV7-6 and TRBJ1-3; TRBD1 might be the D (5 bases). The CDR3 runs 16 residues. Trimming pared 1 base from V and 0 bases from J, leaving 10 bases between. CDR1 is SGHVS and CDR2 is FNYEAQ in the germline V gene. The CDR3 DNA sequence: TGTGCCAGCAGCTTAGGGACAAGCCTCTCTGGAAACACCATATATTTT. This sequence encodes CASSLGTSLSGNTIYF.

The chain joins TRBV7-2 to TRBJ2-1; 12 nucleotides agree with TRBD2. V dropped 5 bases and J dropped 9; count of bases not matched to a gene: 8. Germline V gives CDR1 SGHTA, CDR2 FQGNSA. This CDR3 comprises 15 residues. DNA for the CDR3: TGTGCCAGCAGCAGGGCTAGCGGGAGGGCCGGTGAGCAGTTCTTC. Protein: CASSRASGRAGEQFF. Full variable domain (missing parts from reference TRBV7-2 and TRBJ2-1): GAGVSQSPSNKVTEKGKDVELRCDPISGHTALYWYRQSLGQGLEFLIYFQGNSAPDKSGLPSDRFSAERTGGSVSTLTIQRTQQEDSAVYLCASSRASGRAGEQFFGPGTRLTVL.

This clone occurred a few times. The chain combines TRBV29-1 with TRBJ2-3; TRBD2 might be the D (5 bases). With 4 bases removed from V and 1 base from J, the gap between germline ends came to 15 bases. The CDR3 contains 15 residues. Germline CDR1 SQVTM, CDR2 ANQGSEA. The CDR3 nucleotides are TGCAGCGTTGCCCGAGGGAGTTTGGGCACAGATACGCAGTATTTT. Translation gives CSVARGSLGTDTQYF.

The chain combines TRBV7-2 with TRBJ2-3; TRBD1 is a possible D gene (5 bases). V was cut by 5 bases and J by 4 bases, with 10 bases left in between. This CDR3 region has 13 residues. The V gene's germline CDR1 is SGHTA and CDR2 FQGNSA. As DNA, the CDR3 is TGTGCCAGCAGCGTCCAGGGTTCAGATACGCAGTATTTT. Translated: CASSVQGSDTQYF.

The chain combines TRBV28 with TRBJ2-6, with a tentative D call TRBD2 (6 bases). Per germline, CDR1 MDHEN and CDR2 SYDVKM. V lost 8 bases, J lost 4 bases, and 6 bases lay in between. CDR3 length: 12 residues. CDR3 region: CASAGGANVLTF. The DNA of the CDR3 is TGTGCCAGCGCGGGGGGGGCCAACGTCCTGACTTTC. The full variable domain, its missing parts supplied by reference TRBV28 and TRBJ2-6, is DVKVTQSSRYLVKRTGEKVFLECVQDMDHENMFWYRQDPGLGLRLIYFSYDVKMKEKGDIPEGYSVSREKKERFSLILESASTNQTSMYLCASAGGANVLTFGAGSRLTVL.